The clone carrying this T cell receptor beta chain was recorded a few times. Its specificity is not known. With 7 bases clipped from V and 0 bases from J, the junction kept 8 bases outside the gene matches. The germline V gene encodes CDR1 MNHEY and CDR2 SVGEGT. The CDR3 is 16 amino acids. MiXCR, run by TCRdb on the RT-PCR reads, gives a single entry per CDR3 protein. The sample has over 400,000 distinct CDR3 sequences, 9.5% to 13% seen once. These data originate in a study of response to subunit inactivated influenza vaccine. General study findings and limits: Authors suggested that a seasonal influenza vaccination recruits few new T cells each time.

The rearrangement uses TRBV6-2 or TRBV6-3 and TRBJ2-2, with TRBD2 matching over 7 bases. Sequencing used PBMCs from blood, obtained about 6 weeks after vaccination. The receptor's source is a man aged 45-65 years who received an inactivated influenza vaccine. The CDR3 sequence: CASTFAGAANTGELFF. Written as DNA, the CDR3 is TGTGCCAGCACGTTTGCGGGAGCGGCGAACACCGGGGAGCTGTTTTTT.